One and the same sample provided the 32 T cell receptor beta chains below, sequenced in a study of response to subunit inactivated influenza vaccine. TCRdb ran MiXCR on the RT-PCR reads and lists one entry per CDR3 protein. Here the sample spans some 640,000 distinct CDR3 sequences, 14% being singletons. The sample in question was PBMCs from blood, obtained 14 to 15 days before vaccination. These receptors all come from a middle-aged man who received an inactivated influenza vaccine.

This rearrangement joins TRBV15 to TRBJ1-1; the D is unclear. V lost 0 bases to trimming and J lost 7 bases, with 6 bases between them. Germline values: CDR1 LNHNV, CDR2 YYDKDF (reference sequence). CDR3 length: 12 amino acids. The CDR3: CATSREGSEAFF. CDR3 sequence (DNA): TGTGCCACCAGCAGAGAGGGCAGTGAAGCTTTCTTT. Full variable domain (rest looked up from reference TRBV15 and TRBJ1-1): DAMVIQNPRYQVTQFGKPVTLSCSQTLNHNVMYWYQQKSSQAPKLLFHYYDKDFNNEADTPDNFQSRRPNTSFCFLDIRSPGLGDTAMYLCATSREGSEAFFGQGTRLTVV.

The chain uses TRBV6-2 or TRBV6-3 and TRBJ1-5; no clear D gene. The CDR3 totals 14 residues. Per germline, CDR1 MNHEY and CDR2 SVGEGT. V was cut by 3 bases and J by 3 bases, with 9 bases left in between. The CDR3 loop reads CASSYGQYNQPQHF. The CDR3 nucleotides are TGTGCCAGCAGTTATGGGCAGTACAATCAGCCCCAGCATTTT.

The chain carries TRBV24-1 and TRBJ2-7, with D perhaps TRBD2 (5 bases). Deletions cut 9 bases from V and 0 bases from J, with 11 bases between. Germline lookup yields CDR1 KGHDR and CDR2 SFDVKD. CDR3 length: 13 residues. The CDR3 nucleotides read TGTGCCACCCGTGCTAGCAGCTCCTACGAGCAGTACTTC. It specifies CATRASSSYEQYF.

This clonotype was found a few times. For the CDR3, the DNA is TGCAGTGCTAGTAGGGGCGGGGGGAGAAATGAGCAGTTCTTC. Its translation: CSASRGGGRNEQFF. The rearrangement joins TRBV20-1 to TRBJ2-1, with TRBD2 matching over 8 bases. The CDR3 loop spans 14 amino acids. Trimming at V came to 3 bases and at J to 7 bases, leaving 8 bases not matched to a gene. CDR1 is DFQATT, CDR2 SNEGSKA, per germline (reference sequence).

This rearrangement joins TRBV5-1 to TRBJ1-1; unclear D gene. Trimming took off 4 bases at V and 3 bases at J, with 7 bases between the two ends. CDR3 length: 12 residues. Germline assignment: CDR1 SGHRS and CDR2 YFSETQ. Here the CDR3 reads CASSPDHTEAFF. The DNA for the CDR3 is TGCGCCAGCAGCCCGGACCACACTGAAGCTTTCTTT. The full variable domain, its missing parts supplied by reference TRBV5-1 and TRBJ1-1, is KAGVTQTPRYLIKTRGQQVTLSCSPISGHRSVSWYQQTPGQGLQFLFEYFSETQRNKGNFPGRFSGRQFSNSRSEMNVSTLELGDSALYLCASSPDHTEAFFGQGTRLTVV.

V is TRBV6-1 and J is TRBJ2-7; 13 positions match TRBD2. Germline V lookup: CDR1 MNHNS, CDR2 SASEGT. With V trimmed by 10 bases and J by 8 bases, 14 bases remained unmatched. The CDR3 is 15 residues long. In DNA, the CDR3 is TGTGCCATTCCCCCTCCCCGACTAGCGGGAGGTAAGCAGTACTTC. This encodes CAIPPPRLAGGKQYF.

This clonotype has more than one count but fewer than ten. The chain carries TRBV20-1 and TRBJ1-1; TRBD1 matches at 7 bases. Germline V gives CDR1 DFQATT, CDR2 SNEGSKA (reference sequence). V was clipped by 6 bases and J by 1 base; unmatched bases: 5. This CDR3 comprises 13 residues. CDR3 nucleotide sequence: TGCAGTGCCCCGGGACAGCCGAACACTGAAGCTTTCTTT. Protein sequence: CSAPGQPNTEAFF.

For this clonotype: With a much larger clone just one base away, this may be a read error. The genes are TRBV12-3 or TRBV12-4 and TRBJ2-2; 12 bases map to TRBD2. This CDR3 is built from 15 residues. The CDR3 sequence is CASRPGLAGTGELIF. As DNA, the CDR3 is TGTGCCAGCAGACCGGGACTAGCGGGCACCGGGGAGCTGATTTTT.

The CDR3 DNA reads TGTGCCAGCAGTGAGCTCTCCTACGAGCAGTACTTC. The encoded protein is CASSELSYEQYF. The chain employs TRBV6-2 or TRBV6-3 and TRBJ2-7, with D unresolved. The V end lost 5 bases, the J end lost 0 bases, and 5 bases lay between the germline ends. Germline assignment: CDR1 MNHEY and CDR2 SVGEGT. The CDR3 loop spans 12 amino acids.

This chain joins TRBV5-8 and TRBJ2-3; 10 bases align to TRBD2. CDR3 length equals 17 residues. V was clipped by 5 bases and J by 15 bases; unmatched bases: 24. From germline, CDR1 is SGHTS and CDR2 YDEGEE. DNA for the CDR3: TGTGCCAGCAGTACCAGCGGGGGGGCCGAAGGATGGAGGAGGGGATATTTT. Its protein is CASSTSGGAEGWRRGYF.

This clonotype was seen a handful of times. The J gene is TRBJ2-3, the V gene TRBV20-1, with TRBD2 matching over 9 bases. Trimming took 5 bases from V and 3 from J; bases not matched to a gene: 6. The CDR3 is made up of 14 amino acids. Per the germline V gene, CDR1 is DFQATT and CDR2 is SNEGSKA (reference sequence). CDR3 in amino acids: CSAPLAGRTDTQYF. The CDR3 DNA reads TGCAGTGCTCCCCTAGCGGGGAGAACAGATACGCAGTATTTT.

There are many counts of this clonotype. The chain has TRBV29-1 and TRBJ1-2; no reliable D call. CDR3 length: 13 residues. The ends were cut back, 3 bases at V and 4 bases at J, with 12 bases in the middle. Germline V lookup: CDR1 SQVTM, CDR2 ANQGSEA. CDR3 nucleotide sequence: TGCAGCGTTGATGCGGAGGGTGGCTATGGCTACACCTTC. Amino acid sequence: CSVDAEGGYGYTF.

The chain combines TRBV19 with TRBJ2-2; 9 bases map to TRBD1. The V segment lost 4 bases and the J segment 4 bases; nucleotides outside the gene matches: 7. This CDR3 has 16 amino acids. The V gene's germline CDR1 is LNHDA and CDR2 SQIVND (reference sequence). CDR3 in DNA: TGTGCCAGTAGTAAGCCGGGACAGGGTGTCACCGGGGAGCTGTTTTTT. It translates to CASSKPGQGVTGELFF.

The rearrangement uses TRBV10-3 and TRBJ2-3; TRBD2 aligns across 10 bases. CDR3 size: 14 residues. The V gene's germline CDR1 is ENHRY and CDR2 SYGVKD. V trimming: 5 bases; J trimming: 3 bases; junction bases outside the gene matches: 2. The CDR3 loop is CAISSSGGTDTQYF. In nucleotides, the CDR3 is TGTGCCATCAGTTCTAGCGGGGGTACAGATACGCAGTATTTT.

This clonotype has more than one count but fewer than ten. This sequence joins TRBV6-1 and TRBJ1-5; D uncertain. The CDR3 totals 14 residues. Trimming took off 2 bases at V and 5 bases at J, with 10 bases between the two ends. CDR1 MNHNS and CDR2 SASEGT come from the germline V gene. The CDR3: CASSELGWDQPQHF. The CDR3 DNA is TGTGCCAGCAGTGAATTAGGTTGGGATCAGCCCCAGCATTTT.

The J gene is TRBJ2-2, the V gene TRBV28, with 10 bases that match TRBD1. Germline CDR1 MDHEN, CDR2 SYDVKM. This CDR3 comprises 14 residues. With V trimmed by 10 bases and J by 7 bases, 9 bases remained unmatched. The CDR3 sequence: CAIMRTGGGGELFF. CDR3 DNA: TGTGCCATCATGAGGACAGGGGGTGGCGGGGAGCTGTTTTTT.

This clonotype was counted ten times or more. The chain combines TRBV12-3 or TRBV12-4 with TRBJ1-1, with TRBD1 identical over 10 bases. V shed 5 bases and J 5 bases; nucleotides not matched to a gene: 23. This CDR3 contains 20 residues. The CDR3 sequence: CASSAGGLDRGIWRRTEAFF. In DNA form, the CDR3 reads TGTGCCAGCAGTGCTGGGGGTTTGGACAGGGGGATTTGGAGGAGGACTGAAGCTTTCTTT.

In this sample, this clonotype turned up a few times. The chain is built from TRBV4-3 and TRBJ2-6; D remains unclear. The CDR3 has 15 residues. Germline V gives CDR1 LGHNA, CDR2 YSLEER. The V gene lost 0 bases and the J gene lost 4 bases, with 7 bases spanning the gap. The CDR3 sequence is CASSQDLPGANVLTF. CDR3 in DNA: TGCGCCAGCAGCCAAGATCTCCCCGGGGCCAACGTCCTGACTTTC.

In its sample, this clonotype was seen a few times. The chain joins TRBV24-1 to TRBJ2-1; 8 nucleotides align to TRBD1. V gave up 6 bases and J gave up 5 bases; unmatched junction bases: 5. CDR1 and CDR2 from the germline V gene are KGHDR and SFDVKD. This CDR3 has 14 amino acids. The CDR3 DNA is TGTGCCACCAGTCCCGGACAGGGCCACAATGAGCAGTTCTTC. This codes for CATSPGQGHNEQFF.

The V and J genes are TRBV6-5 and TRBJ2-1; 8 bases line up with TRBD2. The V gene end was trimmed by 2 bases and the J gene end by 6 bases; junction bases not matched to a gene: 6. The length of the CDR3 is 15 residues. Germline-derived CDR1 and CDR2 are MNHEY and SVGAGI. DNA of the CDR3: TGTGCCAGCAGTTACCCGGGACTAGAGAGCAATGAGCAGTTCTTC. Encoded protein: CASSYPGLESNEQFF.

This chain connects TRBV28 to TRBJ2-7; TRBD2 matches at 8 bases. CDR1 and CDR2 from the germline V gene are MDHEN and SYDVKM. V lost 3 bases, J lost 0 bases, and 7 bases stayed unmatched. This CDR3 comprises 16 residues. The CDR3: CASSFPTGTSSYEQYF. CDR3 DNA sequence: TGTGCCAGCAGTTTTCCGACCGGGACTAGCTCCTACGAGCAGTACTTC.

This clonotype was observed many times. The CDR3 loop reads CSAREGSTYEQYF. As DNA, the CDR3 is TGCAGTGCTAGAGAAGGATCCACCTACGAGCAGTACTTC. The V call is TRBV20-1, the J call TRBJ2-7; D not certain. Germline V gives CDR1 DFQATT, CDR2 SNEGSKA (reference sequence). Trimming cost V 0 bases and J 2 bases, with 8 bases left between them. This CDR3 is 13 amino acids long.

V and J are TRBV20-1 and TRBJ2-7, with 9 bases matching TRBD2. There are 15 residues in the CDR3. V shed 0 bases, J shed 1 base, and the junction held 4 bases outside the gene matches. The germline V gene has CDR1 DFQATT and CDR2 SNEGSKA (reference sequence). The CDR3 loop is CSARERAGGSYEQYF. The CDR3 region has the DNA TGCAGTGCTAGAGAAAGAGCGGGAGGATCCTACGAGCAGTACTTC.

This clonotype was seen a few times. The gene calls are TRBV28 and TRBJ2-1; 7 bases line up with TRBD1. CDR3 length equals 15 residues. The junction had 7 bases not matched to a gene; V was cut back by 2 bases and J by 6 bases. The germline CDR1 and CDR2 sequences are MDHEN and SYDVKM. In DNA form, the CDR3 reads TGTGCCAGCAGTTTAGGTGGGGGACAGTTCAATGAGCAGTTCTTC. Its protein product is CASSLGGGQFNEQFF.

This clonotype was seen more than once but under ten times. J is TRBJ2-3 and V is TRBV9; D tentatively reads TRBD1 or TRBD2 (6 bases each). The germline V gene has CDR1 SGDLS and CDR2 YYNGEE. Trimming stripped 0 bases from V and 1 base from J, with 12 bases between. There are 16 residues in the CDR3. The CDR3 DNA follows: TGTGCCAGCAGCGTAGCTGAGGGGGGCCGCACAGATACGCAGTATTTT. Translation: CASSVAEGGRTDTQYF.

The rearrangement links TRBV7-9 to TRBJ1-3, with D uncertain. CDR3 length: 15 residues. CDR1 is SEHNR and CDR2 is FQNEAQ in the germline V gene (reference sequence). V was cut by 2 bases and J by 0 bases, with 8 bases left in between. The CDR3 region has the DNA TGTGCCAGCAGCTTATCGGCACGCTCTGGAAACACCATATATTTT. Translation gives CASSLSARSGNTIYF.

The chain recombines TRBV9 with TRBJ2-3, with TRBD2 matching over 15 bases. Germline CDR1 and CDR2: SGDLS and YYNGEE. The CDR3 consists of 19 residues. Losses at the gene ends were 4 bases for V and 4 bases for J; bases not matched to a gene: 13. CDR3 in DNA: TGTGCCAGCAGCCCTCCCTGGACTAGCGGGGGGGCCAAAGCAGATACGCAGTATTTT. Amino acid sequence: CASSPPWTSGGAKADTQYF.

This clonotype was counted between two and nine times. The genes are TRBV6-1 and TRBJ2-7, with D perhaps being TRBD1 or TRBD2 (5 bases each). CDR1 and CDR2 (germline): MNHNS, SASEGT. This CDR3 contains 15 residues. The V gene lost 2 bases and the J gene lost 6 bases, with 17 bases spanning the gap. The CDR3 nucleotides read TGTGCCAGCAGTGAACCCCCGTGGGGGTTTACCGAGCAGTACTTC. Translation: CASSEPPWGFTEQYF.

This clonotype was seen ten or more times. The chain is built from TRBV20-1 and TRBJ2-3; TRBD2 agrees at 7 bases. Germline values: CDR1 DFQATT, CDR2 SNEGSKA (reference sequence). V lost 5 bases to trimming and J lost 4 bases; unmatched junction nucleotides: 12. The length of the CDR3 is 15 residues. DNA of the CDR3: TGCAGTGCTGAGCTCCGGACTAGTGGTCCAGATACGCAGTATTTT. The encoded protein is CSAELRTSGPDTQYF.

This chain uses TRBV5-1 with TRBJ2-7; 7 nucleotides agree with TRBD2. This CDR3 is built from 15 residues. Germline V gene sequence: CDR1 SGHRS, CDR2 YFSETQ. Unmatched junction bases numbered 9, after V lost 3 bases and J lost 3 bases. In nucleotides, the CDR3 is TGCGCCAGCAGCTCGAGCCCGGGAGGTGTCTACGAGCAGTACTTC. Its protein product is CASSSSPGGVYEQYF.

The chain has TRBV6-5 and TRBJ2-4, with 11 bases fitting TRBD2. CDR3 length: 18 residues. CDR1 MNHEY and CDR2 SVGAGI come from the germline V gene. J gave up 0 bases and V 2 bases, and 6 bases lay outside the gene matches. Written as DNA, the CDR3 is TGTGCCAGCAGTTACACAAAACTAGCGGGGGAAGCCAAAAACATTCAGTACTTC. Residues: CASSYTKLAGEAKNIQYF.

Ten or more counts support this clonotype. The chain carries TRBV12-3 or TRBV12-4 and TRBJ1-3, with TRBD1 identical over 7 bases. The CDR3 is 14 residues long. Trimming took 4 bases from V and 2 from J; bases not matched to a gene: 2. The CDR3 here is CASSSTGAGNTIYF. The CDR3 DNA sequence: TGTGCCAGCAGTTCCACAGGGGCTGGAAACACCATATATTTT.